This TCR beta chain was sequenced for a study of graft-versus-host responses after intestinal transplantation. On the study more broadly: Each patient got anti-thymocyte globulin induction, then tacrolimus and steroids for roughly 3 years. The study, taken as a whole, reports: High graft-versus-host to host-versus-graft clonal ratios were seen in allografts of patients with graft-donor T cell macrochimerism. Marrow from the recipient contained GvH clones, some of which had appeared first in ileum or blood.

TCRdb keeps only in-frame clones here, not all; method: immunoSEQ multiplex PCR. Among about 73,000 clones listed, 90% were seen once. About this clone: The antigen remains undetermined.

The germline V gene encodes CDR1 SQVTM and CDR2 ANQGSEA. The CDR3 length is 14 residues. Deletions cut 4 bases from V and 0 bases from J, with 10 bases between. The chain uses TRBV29-1 and TRBJ2-4, with a tentative D call TRBD1 (5 bases). This specimen consisted of unstimulated CD8+ T cells sorted from spleen or lymph node cells, obtained before transplant. This clonotype originated in a human donor who was the organ donor for an intestinal transplant. As DNA, the CDR3 is TGCAGCGTTGTACAGGAGCGAGCCAAAAACATTCAGTACTTC. It yields the protein CSVVQERAKNIQYF.